The clone carrying this T cell receptor beta chain was seen repeatedly, ten times or more. Its antigen is unidentified. The source material, RNA transcripts, was used to amplify TCR beta CDR3 regions. Primed by the HTBI set, a first-round RT-PCR was run on the TCR CDR3. TCRdb passed the multiplex PCR reads through MiXCR, listing each CDR3 protein once. The sample includes a few hundred thousand distinct CDR3 sequences, roughly 15% of them seen just once. The J segment lost 5 bases and the V segment lost 5 bases, leaving 5 bases of the junction unmatched. The CDR3 sequence is 14 residues long. Per germline, CDR1 SGHTA and CDR2 FQGNSA. This sample is drawn from a study of T cells in Graves' hyperthyroidism and ophthalmopathy. Findings of the study overall: Ophthalmopathy was model-predicted a median around seven months pre-onset.

Diagnostic assessment was based on clinical symptoms, serum thyroxine and TRAb, thyroid ultrasound and orbital computed tomography. The sample taken for sequencing was blood. The chain recombines TRBV7-2 with TRBJ1-4; 7 bases map to TRBD1. The clonotype comes from a woman in her thirties or forties with Graves' ophthalmopathy. CDR3 amino acids: CASSSRGKNEKLFF. The CDR3 coding sequence is TGTGCCAGCAGCAGCAGGGGGAAAAATGAAAAACTGTTTTTT.